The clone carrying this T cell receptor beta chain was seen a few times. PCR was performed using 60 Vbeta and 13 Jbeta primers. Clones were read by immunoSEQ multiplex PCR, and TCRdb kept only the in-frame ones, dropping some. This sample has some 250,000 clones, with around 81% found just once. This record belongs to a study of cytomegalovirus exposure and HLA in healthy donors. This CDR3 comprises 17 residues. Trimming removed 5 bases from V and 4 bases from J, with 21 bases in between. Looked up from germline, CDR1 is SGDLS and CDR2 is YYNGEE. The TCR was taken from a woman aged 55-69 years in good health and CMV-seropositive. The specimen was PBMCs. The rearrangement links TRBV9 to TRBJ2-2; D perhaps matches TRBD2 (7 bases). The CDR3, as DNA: TGTGCCAGCAGGGGGGAGGGGGGGGCGCTTGGCACCGGGGAGCTGTTTTTT. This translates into CASRGEGGALGTGELFF.